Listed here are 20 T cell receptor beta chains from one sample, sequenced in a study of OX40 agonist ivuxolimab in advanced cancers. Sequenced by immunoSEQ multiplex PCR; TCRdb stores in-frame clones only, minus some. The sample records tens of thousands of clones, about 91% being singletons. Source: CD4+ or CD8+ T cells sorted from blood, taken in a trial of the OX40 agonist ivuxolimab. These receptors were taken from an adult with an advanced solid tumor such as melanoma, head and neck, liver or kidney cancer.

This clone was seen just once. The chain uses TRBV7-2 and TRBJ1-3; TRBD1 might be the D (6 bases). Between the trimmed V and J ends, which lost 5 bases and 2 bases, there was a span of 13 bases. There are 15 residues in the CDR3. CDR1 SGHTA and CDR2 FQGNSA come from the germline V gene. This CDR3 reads CASSLSYRAGNTIYF. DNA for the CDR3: TGTGCCAGCAGCCTCAGCTACAGGGCTGGAAACACCATATATTTT.

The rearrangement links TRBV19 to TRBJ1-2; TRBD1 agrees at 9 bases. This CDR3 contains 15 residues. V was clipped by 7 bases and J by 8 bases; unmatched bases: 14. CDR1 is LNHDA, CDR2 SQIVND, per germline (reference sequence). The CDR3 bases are TGTGCCAGTATGAGGGACAGGGAGCCTGGAGGCGGCTACACCTTC. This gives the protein CASMRDREPGGGYTF.

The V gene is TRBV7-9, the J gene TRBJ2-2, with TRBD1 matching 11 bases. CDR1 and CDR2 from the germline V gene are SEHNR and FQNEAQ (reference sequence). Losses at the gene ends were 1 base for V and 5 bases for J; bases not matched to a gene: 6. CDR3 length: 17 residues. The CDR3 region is CASSLGRGQGVTGELFF. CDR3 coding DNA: TGTGCCAGCAGCTTAGGACGGGGACAGGGGGTAACCGGGGAGCTGTTTTTT.

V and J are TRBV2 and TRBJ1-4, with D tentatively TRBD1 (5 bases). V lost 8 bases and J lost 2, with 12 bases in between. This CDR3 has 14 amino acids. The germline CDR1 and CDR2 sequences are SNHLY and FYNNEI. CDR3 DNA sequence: TGTGCCAGCGGGGGATCGGTGACTAATGAAAAACTGTTTTTT. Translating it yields CASGGSVTNEKLFF.

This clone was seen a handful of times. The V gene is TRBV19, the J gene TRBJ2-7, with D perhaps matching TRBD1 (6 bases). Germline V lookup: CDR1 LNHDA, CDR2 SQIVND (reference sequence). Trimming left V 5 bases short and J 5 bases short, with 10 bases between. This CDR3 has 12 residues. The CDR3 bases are TGTGCCAGTAGTTCCAGGGGAGACGAGCAGTACTTC. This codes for CASSSRGDEQYF.

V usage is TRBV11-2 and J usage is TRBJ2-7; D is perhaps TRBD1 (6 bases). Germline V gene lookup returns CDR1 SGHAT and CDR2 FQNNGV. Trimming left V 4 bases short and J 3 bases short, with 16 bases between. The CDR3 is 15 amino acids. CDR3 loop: CASSSLTGENYEQYF. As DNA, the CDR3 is TGTGCCAGCAGCTCCTTGACAGGAGAAAACTACGAGCAGTACTTC. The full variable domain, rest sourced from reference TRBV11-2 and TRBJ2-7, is EAGVAQSPRYKIIEKRQSVAFWCNPISGHATLYWYQQILGQGPKLLIQFQNNGVVDDSQLPKDRFSAERLKGVDSTLKIQPAKLEDSAVYLCASSSLTGENYEQYFGPGTRLTVT.

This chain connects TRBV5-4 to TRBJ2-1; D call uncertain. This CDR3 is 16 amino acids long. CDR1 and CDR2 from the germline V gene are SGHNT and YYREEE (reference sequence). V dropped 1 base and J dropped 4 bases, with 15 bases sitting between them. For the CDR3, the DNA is TGTGCCAGCAGCTTGTCGTCTAGGAGTGTGTACAATGAGCAGTTCTTC. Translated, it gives CASSLSSRSVYNEQFF.

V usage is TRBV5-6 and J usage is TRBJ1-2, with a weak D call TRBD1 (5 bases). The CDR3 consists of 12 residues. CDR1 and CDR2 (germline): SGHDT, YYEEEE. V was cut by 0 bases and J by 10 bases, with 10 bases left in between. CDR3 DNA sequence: TGTGCCAGCAGCTTGGTTCAGGGTTCCTACACCTTC. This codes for CASSLVQGSYTF.

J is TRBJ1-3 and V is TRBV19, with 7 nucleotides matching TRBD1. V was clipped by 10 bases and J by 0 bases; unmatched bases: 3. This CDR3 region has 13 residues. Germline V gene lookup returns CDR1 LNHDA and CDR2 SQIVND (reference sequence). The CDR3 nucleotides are TGTGCCACCACAGGGGCCTCTGGAAACACCATATATTTT. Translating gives CATTGASGNTIYF.

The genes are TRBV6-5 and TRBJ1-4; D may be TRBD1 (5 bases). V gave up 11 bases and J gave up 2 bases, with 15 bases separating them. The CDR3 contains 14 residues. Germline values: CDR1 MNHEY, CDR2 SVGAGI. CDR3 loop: CAAGGVGTNEKLFF. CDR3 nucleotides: TGTGCCGCGGGGGGGGTAGGGACTAATGAAAAACTGTTTTTT.

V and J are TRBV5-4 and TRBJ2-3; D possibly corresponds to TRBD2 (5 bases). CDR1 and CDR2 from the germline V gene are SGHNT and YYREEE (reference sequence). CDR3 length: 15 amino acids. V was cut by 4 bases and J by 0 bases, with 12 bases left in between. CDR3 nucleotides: TGTGCCAGCAGCCGCGTGGGCGGGAGCACAGATACGCAGTATTTT. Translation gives CASSRVGGSTDTQYF.

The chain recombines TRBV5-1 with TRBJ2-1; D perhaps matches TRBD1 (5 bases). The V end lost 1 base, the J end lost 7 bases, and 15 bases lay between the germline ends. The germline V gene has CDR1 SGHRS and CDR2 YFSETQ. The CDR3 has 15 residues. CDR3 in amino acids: CASSLNIGAGNEQFF. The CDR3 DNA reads TGCGCCAGCAGCTTGAACATTGGGGCAGGGAATGAGCAGTTCTTC.

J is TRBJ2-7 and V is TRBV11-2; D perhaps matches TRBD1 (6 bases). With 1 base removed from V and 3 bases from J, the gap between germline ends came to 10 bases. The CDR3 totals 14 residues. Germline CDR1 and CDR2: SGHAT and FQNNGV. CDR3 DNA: TGTGCCAGCAGCTTAGCGGACAGCCACTACGAGCAGTACTTC. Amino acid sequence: CASSLADSHYEQYF. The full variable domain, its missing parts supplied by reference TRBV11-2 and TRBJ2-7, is EAGVAQSPRYKIIEKRQSVAFWCNPISGHATLYWYQQILGQGPKLLIQFQNNGVVDDSQLPKDRFSAERLKGVDSTLKIQPAKLEDSAVYLCASSLADSHYEQYFGPGTRLTVT.

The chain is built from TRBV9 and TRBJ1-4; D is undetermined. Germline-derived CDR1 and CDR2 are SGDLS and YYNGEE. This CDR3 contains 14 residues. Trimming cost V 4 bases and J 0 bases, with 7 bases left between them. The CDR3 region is CASSRVATNEKLFF. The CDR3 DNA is TGTGCCAGCAGCAGGGTTGCAACTAATGAAAAACTGTTTTTT.

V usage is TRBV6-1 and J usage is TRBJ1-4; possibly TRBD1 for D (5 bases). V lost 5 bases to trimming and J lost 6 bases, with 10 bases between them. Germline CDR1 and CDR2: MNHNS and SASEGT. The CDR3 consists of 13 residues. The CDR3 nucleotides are TGTGCCAGCAGTAGTAGAGGGGATGAAAAACTGTTTTTT. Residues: CASSSRGDEKLFF.

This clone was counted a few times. CDR3 nucleotides: TGTGCCAGCAGCCCAGGACAGGGGGAGGGTGGCTACACCTTC. Amino acids: CASSPGQGEGGYTF. The rearrangement uses TRBV7-3 and TRBJ1-2; 10 bases agree with TRBD1. CDR3 length: 14 amino acids. V shed 5 bases and J 7 bases; nucleotides not matched to a gene: 7. Germline assignment: CDR1 SGHTA and CDR2 FQGTGA. Filled out from reference TRBV7-3 and TRBJ1-2, the complete variable domain reads GAGVSQTPSNKVTEKGKYVELRCDPISGHTALYWYRQSLGQGPEFLIYFQGTGAADDSGLPNDRFFAVRPEGSVSTLKIQRTERGDSAVYLCASSPGQGEGGYTFGSGTRLTVV.

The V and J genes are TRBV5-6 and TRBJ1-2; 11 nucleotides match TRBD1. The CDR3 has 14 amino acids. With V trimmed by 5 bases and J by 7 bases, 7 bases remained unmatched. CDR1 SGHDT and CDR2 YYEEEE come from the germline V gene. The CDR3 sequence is CASSFGQGASGYTF. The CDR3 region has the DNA TGTGCCAGCAGTTTCGGACAGGGGGCGAGTGGCTACACCTTC.

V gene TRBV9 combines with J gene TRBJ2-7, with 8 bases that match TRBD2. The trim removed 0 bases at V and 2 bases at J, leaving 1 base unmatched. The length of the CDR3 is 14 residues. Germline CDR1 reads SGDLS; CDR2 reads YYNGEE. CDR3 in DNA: TGTGCCAGCAGCGTAGGGCGGGGGGCCTACGAGCAGTACTTC. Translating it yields CASSVGRGAYEQYF.

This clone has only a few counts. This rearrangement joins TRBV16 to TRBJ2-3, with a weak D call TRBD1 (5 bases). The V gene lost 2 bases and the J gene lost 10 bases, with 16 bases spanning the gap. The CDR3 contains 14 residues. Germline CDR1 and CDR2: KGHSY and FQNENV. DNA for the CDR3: TGTGCCAGCAGCCAAAGGGGCGAGACCGGATCGCAGTATTTT. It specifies CASSQRGETGSQYF.

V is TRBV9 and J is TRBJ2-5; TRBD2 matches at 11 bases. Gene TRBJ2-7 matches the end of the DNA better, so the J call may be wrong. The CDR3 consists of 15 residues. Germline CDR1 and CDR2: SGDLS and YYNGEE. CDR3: CASSVALAGGGEQYF. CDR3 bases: TGTGCCAGCAGCGTAGCCCTAGCGGGGGGTGGCGAGCAGTACTTC.